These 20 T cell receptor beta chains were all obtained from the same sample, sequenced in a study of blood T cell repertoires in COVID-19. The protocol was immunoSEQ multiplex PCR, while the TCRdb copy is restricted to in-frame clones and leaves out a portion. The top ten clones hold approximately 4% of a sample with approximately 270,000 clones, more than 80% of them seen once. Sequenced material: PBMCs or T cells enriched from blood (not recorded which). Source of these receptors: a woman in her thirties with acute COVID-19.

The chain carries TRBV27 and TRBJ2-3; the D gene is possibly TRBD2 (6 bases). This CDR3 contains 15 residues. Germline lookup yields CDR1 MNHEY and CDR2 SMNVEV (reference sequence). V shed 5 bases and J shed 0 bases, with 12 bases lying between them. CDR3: CASSVGGVSTDTQYF. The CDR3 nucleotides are TGTGCCAGCAGTGTGGGAGGTGTGAGCACAGATACGCAGTATTTT.

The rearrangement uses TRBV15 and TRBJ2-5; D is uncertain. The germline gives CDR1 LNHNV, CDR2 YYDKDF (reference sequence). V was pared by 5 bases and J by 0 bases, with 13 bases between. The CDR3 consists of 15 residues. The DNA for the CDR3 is TGTGCCACCAGCGAGAGGAAGGCGTACCAAGAGACCCAGTACTTC. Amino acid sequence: CATSERKAYQETQYF.

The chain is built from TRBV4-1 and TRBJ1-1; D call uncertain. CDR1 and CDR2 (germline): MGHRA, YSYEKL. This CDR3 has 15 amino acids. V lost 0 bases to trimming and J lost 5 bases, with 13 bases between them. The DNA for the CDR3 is TGCGCCAGCAGCCAAGAGCAGGCCCCAGGTACTGAAGCTTTCTTT. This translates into CASSQEQAPGTEAFF.

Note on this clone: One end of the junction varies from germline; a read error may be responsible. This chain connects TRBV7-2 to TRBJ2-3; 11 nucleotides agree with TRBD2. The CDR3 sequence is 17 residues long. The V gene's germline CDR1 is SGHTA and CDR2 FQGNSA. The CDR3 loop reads CASSIATSGSRWDTQYF. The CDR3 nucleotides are TGTGCCAGCAGCATAGCTACTAGCGGGAGCCGTTGGGATACGCAGTATTTT.

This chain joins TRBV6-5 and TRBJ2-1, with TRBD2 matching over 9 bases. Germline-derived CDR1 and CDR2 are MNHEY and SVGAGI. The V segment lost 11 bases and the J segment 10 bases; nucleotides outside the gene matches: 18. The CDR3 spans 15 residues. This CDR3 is CASASGTGLGREQFF. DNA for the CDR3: TGTGCCTCGGCTAGCGGGACGGGCCTGGGGAGGGAGCAGTTCTTC.

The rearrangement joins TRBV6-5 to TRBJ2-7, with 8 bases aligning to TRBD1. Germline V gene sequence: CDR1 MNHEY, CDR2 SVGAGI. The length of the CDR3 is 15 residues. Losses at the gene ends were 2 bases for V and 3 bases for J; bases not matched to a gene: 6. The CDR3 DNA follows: TGTGCCAGCAGTTACCCCTCCGGGACAGGCTACGAGCAGTACTTC. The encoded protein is CASSYPSGTGYEQYF.

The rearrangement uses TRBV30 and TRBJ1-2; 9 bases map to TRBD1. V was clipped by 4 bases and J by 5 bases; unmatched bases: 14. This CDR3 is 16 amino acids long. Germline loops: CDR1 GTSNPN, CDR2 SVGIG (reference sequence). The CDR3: CAWMGQTGGGGYGYTF. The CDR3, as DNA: TGTGCCTGGATGGGCCAAACAGGGGGCGGTGGGTATGGCTACACCTTC.

The DNA for the CDR3 is TGTGCCAGTAGTATGGGGGGGGTGAACACTGAAGCTTTCTTT. Translated, it gives CASSMGGVNTEAFF. V is TRBV19 and J is TRBJ1-1; TRBD1 is a possible D gene (5 bases). CDR1 and CDR2 from the germline V gene are LNHDA and SQIVND (reference sequence). This CDR3 is 14 amino acids long. The V and J ends lost 3 bases and 0 bases respectively, with 8 bases between them.

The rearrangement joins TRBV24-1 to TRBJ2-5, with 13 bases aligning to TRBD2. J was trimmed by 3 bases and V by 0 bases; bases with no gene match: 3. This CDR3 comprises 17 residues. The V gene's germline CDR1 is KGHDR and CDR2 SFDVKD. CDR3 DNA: TGTGCCACCAGTGATTTGGGGACTAGCGGGAACGAAGAGACCCAGTACTTC. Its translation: CATSDLGTSGNEETQYF.

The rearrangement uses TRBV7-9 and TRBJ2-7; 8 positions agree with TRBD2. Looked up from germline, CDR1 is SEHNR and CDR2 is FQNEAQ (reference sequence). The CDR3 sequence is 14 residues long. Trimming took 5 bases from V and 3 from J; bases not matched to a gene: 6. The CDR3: CASSQAGEGYEQYF. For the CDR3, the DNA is TGTGCCAGCAGCCAAGCGGGAGAAGGCTACGAGCAGTACTTC.

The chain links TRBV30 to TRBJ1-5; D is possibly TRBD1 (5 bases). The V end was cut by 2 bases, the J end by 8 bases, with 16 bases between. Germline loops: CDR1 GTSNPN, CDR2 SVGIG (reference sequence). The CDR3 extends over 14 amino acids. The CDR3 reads CAWSPSSGGEPQHF. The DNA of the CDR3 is TGTGCCTGGAGTCCCTCCTCGGGGGGGGAGCCCCAGCATTTT.

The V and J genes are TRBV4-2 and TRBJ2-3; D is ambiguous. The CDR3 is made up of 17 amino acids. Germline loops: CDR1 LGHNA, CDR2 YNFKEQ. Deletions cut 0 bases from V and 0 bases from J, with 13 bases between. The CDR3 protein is CASSQELLNPSTDTQYF. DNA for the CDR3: TGTGCCAGCAGCCAAGAGCTTCTAAATCCTAGCACAGATACGCAGTATTTT.

The CDR3 reads CARTTTTNTEAFF. The CDR3 bases are TGTGCCAGGACGACGACAACGAACACTGAAGCTTTCTTT. The chain employs TRBV2 and TRBJ1-1; no firm D call. The V and J ends lost 9 bases and 1 base respectively, with 12 bases between them. The CDR3 covers 13 residues. Per germline, CDR1 SNHLY and CDR2 FYNNEI.

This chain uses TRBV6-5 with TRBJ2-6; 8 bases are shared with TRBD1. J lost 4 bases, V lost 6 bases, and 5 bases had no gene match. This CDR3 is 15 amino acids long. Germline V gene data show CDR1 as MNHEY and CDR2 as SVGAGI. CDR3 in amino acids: CASSLDRVGANVLTF. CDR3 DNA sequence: TGTGCCAGCAGCTTGGACAGGGTCGGGGCCAACGTCCTGACTTTC.

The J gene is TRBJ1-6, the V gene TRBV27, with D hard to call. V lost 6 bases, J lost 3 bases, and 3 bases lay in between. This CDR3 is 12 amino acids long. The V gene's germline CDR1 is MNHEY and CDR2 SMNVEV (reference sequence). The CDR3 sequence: CASSYYNSPLHF. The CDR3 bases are TGTGCCAGCAGCTACTATAATTCACCCCTCCACTTT.

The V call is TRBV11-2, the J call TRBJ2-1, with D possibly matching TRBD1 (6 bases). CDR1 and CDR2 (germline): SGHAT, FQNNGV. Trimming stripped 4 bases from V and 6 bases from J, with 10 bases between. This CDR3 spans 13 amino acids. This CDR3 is CASSWLGGNEQFF. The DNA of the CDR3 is TGTGCCAGCAGCTGGCTAGGGGGCAATGAGCAGTTCTTC.

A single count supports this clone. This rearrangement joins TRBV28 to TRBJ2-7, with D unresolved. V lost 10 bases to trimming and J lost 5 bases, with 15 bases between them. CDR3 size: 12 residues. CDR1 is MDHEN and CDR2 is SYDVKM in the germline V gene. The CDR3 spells CATYASTDEQYF. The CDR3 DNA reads TGTGCCACCTACGCGAGCACCGACGAGCAGTACTTC.

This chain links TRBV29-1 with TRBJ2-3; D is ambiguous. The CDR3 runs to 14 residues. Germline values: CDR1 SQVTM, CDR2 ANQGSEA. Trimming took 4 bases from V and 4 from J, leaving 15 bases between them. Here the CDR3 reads CSVAPSNEADTQYF. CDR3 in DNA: TGCAGCGTTGCCCCGTCGAACGAGGCAGATACGCAGTATTTT.

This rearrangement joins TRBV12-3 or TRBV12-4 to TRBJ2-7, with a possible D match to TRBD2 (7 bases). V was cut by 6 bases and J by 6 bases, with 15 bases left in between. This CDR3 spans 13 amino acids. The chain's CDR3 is CASRQGRLAEQYF. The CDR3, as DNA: TGTGCCAGCAGACAGGGCCGACTAGCCGAGCAGTACTTC.

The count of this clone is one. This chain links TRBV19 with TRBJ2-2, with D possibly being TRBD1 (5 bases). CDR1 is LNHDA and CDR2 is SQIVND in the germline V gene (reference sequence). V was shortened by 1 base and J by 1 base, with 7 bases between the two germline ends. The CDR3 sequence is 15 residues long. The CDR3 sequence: CASSIVGVNTGELFF. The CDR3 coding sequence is TGTGCCAGTAGTATAGTAGGGGTGAACACCGGGGAGCTGTTTTTT.